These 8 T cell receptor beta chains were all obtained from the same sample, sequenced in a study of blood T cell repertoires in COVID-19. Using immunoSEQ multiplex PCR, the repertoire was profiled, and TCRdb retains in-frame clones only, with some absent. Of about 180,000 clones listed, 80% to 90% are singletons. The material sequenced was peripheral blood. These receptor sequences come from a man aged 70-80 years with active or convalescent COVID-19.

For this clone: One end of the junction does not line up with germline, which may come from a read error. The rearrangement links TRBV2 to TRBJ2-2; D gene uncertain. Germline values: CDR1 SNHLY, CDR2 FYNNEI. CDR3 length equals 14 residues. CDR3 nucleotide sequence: TGTGCCAGCAGCGAAGGGCACCCGACCGGGGAGCTGTTTTTT. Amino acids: CASSEGHPTGELFF.

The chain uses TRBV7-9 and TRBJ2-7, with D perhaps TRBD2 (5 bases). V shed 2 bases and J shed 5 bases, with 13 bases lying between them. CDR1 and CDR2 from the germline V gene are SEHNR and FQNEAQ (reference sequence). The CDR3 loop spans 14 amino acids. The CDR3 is CASSLSDSRDEQYF. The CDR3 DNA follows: TGTGCCAGCAGCTTATCGGACTCACGCGACGAGCAGTACTTC.

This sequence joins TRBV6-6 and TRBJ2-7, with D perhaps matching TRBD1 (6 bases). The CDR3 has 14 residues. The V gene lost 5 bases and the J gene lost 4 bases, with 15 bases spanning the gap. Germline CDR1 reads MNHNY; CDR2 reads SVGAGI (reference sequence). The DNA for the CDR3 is TGTGCCAGCAGTAATCACAGGGTGCGGTACGAGCAGTACTTC. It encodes CASSNHRVRYEQYF.

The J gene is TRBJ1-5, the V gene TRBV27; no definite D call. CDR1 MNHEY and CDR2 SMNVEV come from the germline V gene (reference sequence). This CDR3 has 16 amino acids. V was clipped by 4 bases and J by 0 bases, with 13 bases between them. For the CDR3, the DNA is TGTGCCAGCAGTTCCGACCCCCGGGATAGCAATCAGCCCCAGCATTTT. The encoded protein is CASSSDPRDSNQPQHF.

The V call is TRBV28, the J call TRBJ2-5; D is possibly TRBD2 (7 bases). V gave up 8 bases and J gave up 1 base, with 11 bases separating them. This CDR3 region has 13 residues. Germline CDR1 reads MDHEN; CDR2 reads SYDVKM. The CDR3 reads CASQRGGQETQYF. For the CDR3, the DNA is TGTGCCAGCCAGAGGGGGGGCCAAGAGACCCAGTACTTC. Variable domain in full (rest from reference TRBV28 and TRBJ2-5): DVKVTQSSRYLVKRTGEKVFLECVQDMDHENMFWYRQDPGLGLRLIYFSYDVKMKEKGDIPEGYSVSREKKERFSLILESASTNQTSMYLCASQRGGQETQYFGPGTRLLVL.

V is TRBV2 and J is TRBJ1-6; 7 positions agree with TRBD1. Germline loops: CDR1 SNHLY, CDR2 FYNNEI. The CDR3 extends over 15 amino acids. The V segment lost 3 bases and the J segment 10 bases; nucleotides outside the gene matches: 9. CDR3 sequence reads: CASSDQTGFGSPLHF. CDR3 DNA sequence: TGTGCCAGCAGTGACCAGACAGGGTTTGGCTCACCCCTCCACTTT.

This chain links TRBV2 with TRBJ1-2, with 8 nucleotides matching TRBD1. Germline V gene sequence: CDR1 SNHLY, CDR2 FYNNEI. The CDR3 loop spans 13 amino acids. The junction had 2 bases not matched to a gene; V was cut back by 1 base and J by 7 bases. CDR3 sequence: CASSEGRGLGYTF. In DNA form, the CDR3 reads TGTGCCAGCAGTGAAGGCAGGGGGCTTGGCTACACCTTC.

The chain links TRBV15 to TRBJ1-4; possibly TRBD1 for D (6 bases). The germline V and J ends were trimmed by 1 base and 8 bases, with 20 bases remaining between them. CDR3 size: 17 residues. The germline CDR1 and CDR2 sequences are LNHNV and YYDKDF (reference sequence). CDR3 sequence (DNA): TGTGCCACCAGCAGAGGGGCGGTCTCCCAGGGGCGAGAAAAACTGTTTTTT. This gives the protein CATSRGAVSQGREKLFF.